The rows below give T cell receptor beta chains drawn from one sample of a study of T cell changes during pregnancy in multiple sclerosis. Some clones are missing from TCRdb's copy, which holds only in-frame ones; the method was immunoSEQ multiplex PCR. The sample consists of 70,000 to 75,000 clones, 85% to 95% of them appearing once. Specimen: peripheral blood, collected before pregnancy. The receptor source for this set is a female donor with multiple sclerosis, enrolled in a pregnancy study. The CDR3 runs from the conserved cysteine through the conserved F or W. D genes are given only for firm matches. Only part of the rows carry a size: once, few, many, or a class if the clone is expanded.

J: TRBJ1-2; V: TRBV6-6; D: .; length: 15; size: .; DNA: TGTGCCAGCAGCTCAGACGGCCAGGGAGGCTATGGCTACACCTTC; CDR3: CASSSDGQGGYGYTF
J: TRBJ1-1; V: TRBV7-9; D: .; length: 15; size: .; DNA: TGTGCCAGCAGCTCCGGTTGGGGGCGGAACACTGAAGCTTTCTTT; CDR3: CASSSGWGRNTEAFF
J: TRBJ2-7; V: TRBV5-1; D: .; length: 15; size: .; DNA: TGCGCCAGCAGCTTGGACGCGACTCGTGGCTACGAGCAGTACTTC; CDR3: CASSLDATRGYEQYF
J: TRBJ2-7; V: TRBV30; D: TRBD2; length: 14; size: .; DNA: TGTGCCTGGACCGGGACTAGCGAATACTACGAGCAGTACTTC; CDR3: CAWTGTSEYYEQYF
J: TRBJ2-1; V: TRBV7-6; D: .; length: 16; size: .; DNA: TGTGCCAGCAGCCCAAACCCGGCGGGCCTCTACAATGAGCAGTTCTTC; CDR3: CASSPNPAGLYNEQFF
J: TRBJ1-1; V: TRBV27; D: TRBD1; length: 15; size: .; DNA: TGTGCCAGCAGAAAAGAGGCGGACAGGGTCTCTGAAGCTTTCTTT; CDR3: CASRKEADRVSEAFF
J: TRBJ2-7; V: TRBV5-1; D: TRBD2; length: 15; size: .; DNA: TGCGCCAGCAGCTTTCAAGCGGGAGTGAAAAACGAGCAGTACTTC; CDR3: CASSFQAGVKNEQYF
J: TRBJ2-5; V: TRBV15; D: .; length: 15; size: .; DNA: TGTGCCGTCGCGGGATCGATAGAGATTAAAGAGACCCAGTACTTC; CDR3: CAVAGSIEIKETQYF
J: TRBJ1-1; V: TRBV29-1; D: TRBD1; length: 12; size: once; DNA: TGCAGCGTTGACTGGGACAGGTCTGAAGCTTTCTTT; CDR3: CSVDWDRSEAFF
J: TRBJ1-2; V: TRBV11-1; D: .; length: 13; size: .; DNA: TGTGCCAGCAGCCAGCCCGGGACAAATGGCTACACCTTC; CDR3: CASSQPGTNGYTF
J: TRBJ1-2; V: TRBV7-9; D: TRBD1; length: 12; size: .; DNA: TGTGCCAGCAGGGAGGGGGCTCGGGGCTACACCTTC; CDR3: CASREGARGYTF
J: TRBJ2-3; V: TRBV7-9; D: .; length: 14; size: .; DNA: TGTGCCAGCAGCTTAGAAGCGGCGACAGATACGCAGTATTTT; CDR3: CASSLEAATDTQYF
J: TRBJ2-2; V: TRBV7-9; D: TRBD2; length: 17; size: .; DNA: TGTGCCAGCAGTTCTAACACCGGGAGGGCAAACACCGGGGAGCTGTTTTTT; CDR3: CASSSNTGRANTGELFF
J: TRBJ1-2; V: TRBV28; D: TRBD1; length: 14; size: once; DNA: TGTGCCAGCAGTTGGACAGGGTCGAACTATGGCTACACCTTC; CDR3: CASSWTGSNYGYTF
J: TRBJ2-1; V: TRBV4-1; D: .; length: 15; size: .; DNA: TGCGCCAGCAGGATGGGAACAGGCTCCTACAATGAGCAGTTCTTC; CDR3: CASRMGTGSYNEQFF
J: TRBJ1-1; V: TRBV4-1; D: TRBD1; length: 16; size: once; DNA: TGCGCCAGCAGCCCGATCCTCCGGGACAGAGGAACTGAAGCTTTCTTT; CDR3: CASSPILRDRGTEAFF
J: TRBJ1-5; V: TRBV6-1; D: TRBD1; length: 16; size: .; DNA: TGTGCCAGCAGTGAAGCGTTCGGACAGGGCTCTCTGCCCCAGCATTTT; CDR3: CASSEAFGQGSLPQHF
J: TRBJ2-7; V: TRBV6-6; D: .; length: 13; size: .; DNA: TGTGCCAGCAGTCAAACCGCCCGGAGCGAGCAGTACTTC; CDR3: CASSQTARSEQYF
J: TRBJ2-7; V: TRBV29-1; D: TRBD1; length: 12; size: .; DNA: TGCAGCGTTGAAAGGGGGCCCGGCGAGCAGTACTTC; CDR3: CSVERGPGEQYF
J: TRBJ1-1; V: TRBV7-3; D: .; length: 15; size: .; DNA: TGTGCCAGCAGCTTAAATGGACAGTTGAACACTGAAGCTTTCTTT; CDR3: CASSLNGQLNTEAFF
J: TRBJ1-5; V: TRBV7-2; D: TRBD1; length: 17; size: .; DNA: TGTGCCAGCAGCTTGGCCGGGACAGGTATCCGCAATCAGCCCCAGCATTTT; CDR3: CASSLAGTGIRNQPQHF
J: TRBJ2-5; V: TRBV14; D: .; length: 15; size: .; DNA: TGTGCCAGCAGCCAAGATGTGGGGGGGCGCGAGACCCAGTACTTC; CDR3: CASSQDVGGRETQYF
J: TRBJ2-7; V: TRBV29-1; D: TRBD1; length: 13; size: .; DNA: TGCAGCGTGACAGGGGGAAGAACTTACGAGCAGTACTTC; CDR3: CSVTGGRTYEQYF
J: TRBJ2-3; V: TRBV2; D: TRBD1; length: 15; size: .; DNA: TGTGCCAGCAGGGGACAGGGAGTTCGTACAGATACGCAGTATTTT; CDR3: CASRGQGVRTDTQYF
J: TRBJ2-7; V: TRBV13; D: TRBD2; length: 17; size: .; DNA: TGTGCCAGCAGCTTGAGGGGACTAGCGGGAGCGACCCACGAGCAGTACTTC; CDR3: CASSLRGLAGATHEQYF
J: TRBJ2-7; V: TRBV7-9; D: .; length: 14; size: .; DNA: TGTGCCAGCAGCAGACGGGAGAAGGTTCACGAGCAGTACTTC; CDR3: CASSRREKVHEQYF
J: TRBJ1-5; V: TRBV28; D: .; length: 13; size: .; DNA: TGTGCCAGTGAAAGGACAGACCAACAGCCCCAGCATTTT; CDR3: CASERTDQQPQHF
J: TRBJ1-1; V: TRBV19; D: TRBD1; length: 15; size: .; DNA: TGTGCCAGTAGTCCCGCAGGGGGCTGGGGTACTGAAGCTTTCTTT; CDR3: CASSPAGGWGTEAFF
J: TRBJ2-7; V: TRBV23-1; D: TRBD1; length: 12; size: .; DNA: TGCGCCAAAAGGGACAGGAACCACGAGCAGTACTTC; CDR3: CAKRDRNHEQYF
J: TRBJ2-1; V: TRBV4-2; D: .; length: 17; size: .; DNA: TGTGCCAGCAGCCAAGATCAGTTAGCCGGAACGTACAATGAGCAGTTCTTC; CDR3: CASSQDQLAGTYNEQFF
J: TRBJ2-1; V: TRBV5-1; D: .; length: 14; size: .; DNA: TGCGCCAGCAGCTTGGGGGCTCTAAGGGACTCGAAGTTCTTC; CDR3: CASSLGALRDSKFF
J: TRBJ2-1; V: TRBV6-1; D: .; length: 15; size: .; DNA: TGTGCCAGCAGTGCTCCCGAGACTTACTACAATGAGCAGTTCTTC; CDR3: CASSAPETYYNEQFF
J: TRBJ1-1; V: TRBV30; D: .; length: 11; size: .; DNA: TGTGCCTGGGCGAGCGGGCTCGGAGCTTTCTTT; CDR3: CAWASGLGAFF
J: TRBJ2-7; V: TRBV5-8; D: .; length: 15; size: .; DNA: TGTGCCAGCAGCTTGGGGGCCCTGGGGGGAGGCGAGCAGTACTTC; CDR3: CASSLGALGGGEQYF
J: TRBJ1-5; V: TRBV19; D: TRBD1; length: 16; size: .; DNA: TGTGCCAGTCGGAGAAGGACAGGGGGTTTGAATCAGCCCCAGCATTTT; CDR3: CASRRRTGGLNQPQHF
J: TRBJ2-5; V: TRBV27; D: .; length: 13; size: once; DNA: TGTGCCAGCAGTTTGCAGGGGCAAGAGACCCAGTACTTC; CDR3: CASSLQGQETQYF
J: TRBJ1-5; V: TRBV4-2; D: .; length: 15; size: .; DNA: TGTGCCAGCAGCCAAGTGCTGGCAGGGGACCAGCCCCAGCATTTT; CDR3: CASSQVLAGDQPQHF
J: TRBJ2-1; V: TRBV1; D: .; length: 19; size: .; DNA: TGCACCAGCAGACCCGGACTAGCGGGCCTCCGAAAATCCTACAATGAGCAGTTCTTC; CDR3: CTSRPGLAGLRKSYNEQFF
J: TRBJ1-5; V: TRBV5-5; D: .; length: 15; size: .; DNA: TGTGCCAGCAGCCGATGGGTAGGGGATAATCAGCCCCAGCATTTT; CDR3: CASSRWVGDNQPQHF
J: TRBJ2-3; V: TRBV27; D: .; length: 17; size: .; DNA: TGTGCCAGCCTCAAAGGGGGGGGACGGATTTCCACAGATACGCAGTATTTT; CDR3: CASLKGGGRISTDTQYF
J: TRBJ1-5; V: TRBV6-5; D: TRBD1; length: 13; size: .; DNA: TGTGCCAGCAGTTACTCGACAGGGGCCGCGTGGCATTTT; CDR3: CASSYSTGAAWHF
J: TRBJ2-7; V: TRBV5-4; D: .; length: 18; size: .; DNA: TGTGCCAGCAGCTTGGCGCCCCGCGGTGGCATCAACTCCTACGAGCAGTACTTC; CDR3: CASSLAPRGGINSYEQYF
J: TRBJ1-2; V: TRBV23-1; D: .; length: 14; size: .; DNA: TGCGCCAGCAGTCAAGCCCCAGAGGACTATGGCTACACCTTC; CDR3: CASSQAPEDYGYTF
J: TRBJ1-2; V: TRBV6-5; D: .; length: 16; size: .; DNA: TGTGCCAGCAGTTACTCTACCGTGACAGGAAACTATGGCTACACCTTC; CDR3: CASSYSTVTGNYGYTF
J: TRBJ2-3; V: TRBV9; D: .; length: 15; size: .; DNA: TGTGCCAGCAGCGTAGGCGGGATTTTGCCAGATACGCAGTATTTT; CDR3: CASSVGGILPDTQYF
J: TRBJ1-1; V: TRBV25-1; D: .; length: 12; size: .; DNA: TGTGCCAGCAGCCAAGGGGGCACTGAAGCTTTCTTT; CDR3: CASSQGGTEAFF
J: TRBJ2-5; V: TRBV5-1; D: TRBD1; length: 13; size: .; DNA: TGCGCCAGCAGACAGGGGGGAGACAAGACCCAGTACTTC; CDR3: CASRQGGDKTQYF
J: TRBJ2-7; V: TRBV6-6; D: TRBD1; length: 14; size: once; DNA: TGTGCCAGCAGTCTAGGACAGGGTGCCTACGAGCAGTACTTC; CDR3: CASSLGQGAYEQYF
J: TRBJ1-4; V: TRBV11-2; D: .; length: 16; size: .; DNA: TGTGCCAGCAGCTCAAAAGGGGGACGGCTAACTGAAAAACTGTTTTTT; CDR3: CASSSKGGRLTEKLFF
J: TRBJ2-7; V: TRBV7-9; D: TRBD1; length: 14; size: .; DNA: TGTGCCAGCAGCGAGGGACAGGGTCCCTACGAGCAGTACTTC; CDR3: CASSEGQGPYEQYF
J: TRBJ1-1; V: TRBV19; D: .; length: 14; size: .; DNA: TGTGCCAGTGCCCGGGATGTTAGCAACACTGAAGCTTTCTTT; CDR3: CASARDVSNTEAFF
J: TRBJ2-3; V: TRBV6-6; D: .; length: 12; size: .; DNA: TGTGCCAGCAGTTACATATCGGATACGCAGTATTTT; CDR3: CASSYISDTQYF
J: TRBJ1-1; V: TRBV5-1; D: .; length: 15; size: .; DNA: TGCGCCAGCAGCTTGTTAGGGGATGTGAACACTGAAGCTTTCTTT; CDR3: CASSLLGDVNTEAFF
J: TRBJ2-3; V: TRBV21-1; D: .; length: 10; size: .; DNA: TGTGCCAGCAGCAAAGAGGGACAGTATTTT; CDR3: CASSKEGQYF
J: TRBJ2-1; V: TRBV7-2; D: .; length: 17; size: .; DNA: TGTGCCAGCAGCTTAGACGTCACTTCCCAACTCTACAATGAGCAGTTCTTC; CDR3: CASSLDVTSQLYNEQFF
J: TRBJ1-5; V: TRBV18; D: TRBD1; length: 15; size: .; DNA: TGTGCCAGCTCAACAGGGGTTGCGAGCAATCAGCCCCAGCATTTT; CDR3: CASSTGVASNQPQHF